The sequence of this T cell receptor beta chain was determined in a study of memory CD4+ T cells and cytomegalovirus serostatus. In the study overall: This sample comes from healthy Belgian adults, 8 to 10 CMV seropositive, approximately 24 seronegative.

Single viable CD3+CD4+CD8-CD45RO+ cells were sorted as the memory CD4+ T cells. CD4+ T cells were isolated by positive magnetic selection. Data came from immunoSEQ multiplex PCR; TCRdb stores just in-frame clones and leaves some out. The table has about 44,000 clones, over 65% seen once. The sequencing input was memory CD4+ T cells from blood. The sequence derives from an adult in good health and CMV-seronegative.

The CDR3 sequence: CASSQDSSGQYF. CDR3 sequence (DNA): TGCGCCAGCAGCCAAGATAGTTCGGGGCAGTACTTC. V and J are TRBV4-1 and TRBJ2-7; D is undetermined. This CDR3 is built from 12 residues. CDR1 is MGHRA and CDR2 is YSYEKL in the germline V gene. The V and J ends lost 0 bases and 9 bases respectively, with 9 bases between them.